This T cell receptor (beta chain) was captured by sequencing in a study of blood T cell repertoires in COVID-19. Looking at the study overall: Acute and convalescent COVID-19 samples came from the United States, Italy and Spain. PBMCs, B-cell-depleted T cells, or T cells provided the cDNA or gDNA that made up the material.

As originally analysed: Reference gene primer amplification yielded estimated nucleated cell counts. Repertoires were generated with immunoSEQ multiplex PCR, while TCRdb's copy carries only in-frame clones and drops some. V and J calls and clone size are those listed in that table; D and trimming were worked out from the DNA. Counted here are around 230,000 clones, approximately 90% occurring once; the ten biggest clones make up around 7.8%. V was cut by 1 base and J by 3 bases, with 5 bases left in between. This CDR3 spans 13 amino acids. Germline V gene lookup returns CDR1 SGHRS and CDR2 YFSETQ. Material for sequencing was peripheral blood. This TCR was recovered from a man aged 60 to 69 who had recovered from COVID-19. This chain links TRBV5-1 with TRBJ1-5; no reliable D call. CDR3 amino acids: CASSLTVNQPQHF. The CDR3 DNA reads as TGCGCCAGCAGCTTGACTGTCAATCAGCCCCAGCATTTT.